This T cell receptor (beta chain) originates from a study of post-analysis software for immune sequencing data. Looking at the study overall: Relapsing-remitting, secondary progressive and progressive-relapsing forms made up the multiple sclerosis disease courses.

Regarding the study as a whole: Relative to controls, patients had about five TRBV segments at higher frequency, with TRBV5-6, TRBV5-1 and TRBV20-1 among these.

V was clipped by 2 bases and J by 2 bases, with 13 bases between them. The CDR3 runs 16 residues. The germline CDR1 and CDR2 sequences are LGHNA and YNFKEQ. For this clonotype: Its cognate antigen is unknown.

Carried by the TCR beta cDNA libraries were unique molecular identifiers. TCRdb re-derived calls from the PCR reads in MiXCR, one entry per CDR3 protein. The table shows about 150,000 distinct CDR3 sequences, with 25% to 35% occurring only once. The receptor's source is a girl aged 5-17 years with multiple sclerosis. The material sequenced was blood. The V gene is TRBV4-2, the J gene TRBJ2-1; tentative D call: TRBD1 (5 bases). CDR3 sequence: CASSQPRGATYNEQFF. Here the CDR3 DNA reads TGTGCCAGCAGCCAACCTCGTGGGGCTACCTACAATGAGCAGTTCTTC.